Below, 6 T cell receptor beta chains from the same sample are listed, as sequenced in a study of T cell responses to AZD1222 COVID-19 vaccine. Produced via immunoSEQ multiplex PCR; TCRdb's table is partial and in-frame only. In the table there are some 140,000 clones, more than 90% of which are singletons. Sequencing used peripheral blood, obtained on day 0 of AZD1222 vaccination. The receptor set was obtained from an adult in good health.

V gene TRBV28 combines with J gene TRBJ2-7; D possibly matches TRBD1 or TRBD2 (5 bases each). The V end was cut by 4 bases, the J end by 4 bases, with 20 bases between. CDR1 MDHEN and CDR2 SYDVKM come from the germline V gene. This CDR3 has 16 amino acids. The DNA for the CDR3 is TGTGCCAGCAGTTGGAAAGCAGGGACGGCCCTATACGAGCAGTACTTC. It yields the protein CASSWKAGTALYEQYF.

The chain links TRBV4-1 to TRBJ2-3, with D possibly TRBD2 on 6 matching bases. CDR3 length: 16 residues. Germline CDR1 is MGHRA and CDR2 is YSYEKL. V was cut by 0 bases and J by 0 bases, with 10 bases left in between. The CDR3 loop is CASSQDGSGSTDTQYF. DNA of the CDR3: TGCGCCAGCAGCCAAGATGGTAGCGGAAGCACAGATACGCAGTATTTT.

The chain couples TRBV15 to TRBJ1-1; 8 bases align to TRBD1. The junction had 9 bases not matched to a gene; V was cut back by 4 bases and J by 5 bases. CDR3 length: 15 residues. The V gene's germline CDR1 is LNHNV and CDR2 YYDKDF (reference sequence). The chain's CDR3 is CATSNEDRDRTEAFF. The CDR3, as DNA: TGTGCCACCAGCAACGAGGACAGGGATCGGACTGAAGCTTTCTTT.

The CDR3 nucleotides are TGCAGTGCTAGGAATCCCCAAGGGCAGTTCTTC. Its translation is CSARNPQGQFF. This chain links TRBV20-1 with TRBJ2-1; the D is unclear. The CDR3 is made up of 11 amino acids. The germline V gene has CDR1 DFQATT and CDR2 SNEGSKA (reference sequence). The V end was cut by 3 bases, the J end by 12 bases, with 12 bases between.

The rearrangement uses TRBV6-2 or TRBV6-3 and TRBJ1-1; D is undetermined. The V end lost 0 bases, the J end lost 0 bases, and 8 bases lay between the germline ends. The CDR3 totals 15 residues. The germline V gene encodes CDR1 MNHEY and CDR2 SVGEGT. CDR3 coding DNA: TGTGCCAGCAGTTACTCGAGGGCCCTGAACACTGAAGCTTTCTTT. This codes for CASSYSRALNTEAFF.

J is TRBJ1-4 and V is TRBV4-2, with D tentatively TRBD1 (6 bases). The V end was cut by 4 bases, the J end by 5 bases, with 14 bases between. CDR1 LGHNA and CDR2 YNFKEQ come from the germline V gene. The CDR3 is 15 residues long. The CDR3 reads CASSLVGTPNEKLFF. In DNA form, the CDR3 reads TGTGCCAGCAGCCTCGTGGGGACACCGAATGAAAAACTGTTTTTT.